This T cell receptor beta chain was captured by sequencing in a study of shared clonotypes between healthy human individuals (dated by TCRdb to the early 2020s). In terms of the full investigation: The cohort comprised two women and a few men aged 18 to 49 years. Per donor, three plates each were used for CD4 naive and CD4 memory, two for CD8 naive, and one for CD8 memory. The study deeply sequenced blood TCR repertoires of about five healthy adults to estimate repertoire size and the extent of clonotype sharing between individuals. To increase sequencing depth and limit assay-specific biases, TCR repertoire library preparation and sequencing were carried out by different laboratories using diverse techniques. Per donor, leukapheresis produced somewhere between about 0.94 and 9.5 billion PBMCs.

CD8 naive samples were obtained by positive selection for CCR7 among CD45RO-negative cells, yielding a CD45RA+CCR7+ population from which TemRA cells were excluded. The donors were healthy, HIV-negative adults with no recently reported acute infections or vaccinations. All donors were Caucasian adults living in Nashville, Tennessee, USA. After blood collection by leukapheresis, PBMCs were isolated using Ficoll-Histopaque density gradient centrifugation and then cryopreserved in the vapor phase of liquid nitrogen. Purity and quantity of every magnetically sorted T cell population were checked by analytical flow cytometry. Genomic DNA was isolated from each sorted fraction and quantified by UV absorbance on a Nanodrop 2000c. As encoded in the germline V gene, CDR1 is MGHDK while CDR2 is SYGVNS. Inclusive of the bounding cysteine and phenylalanine, the CDR3 is 15 residues long. Only the CDR3 DNA stays, 45 bases, in frame from base 1. At the junction V is shortened by 5 bases and J by 6 bases, with 20 bases in between.

Only one count was recorded for this clone. Its antigen has not been determined. The sample holds no much larger clone one base away, and base qualities are not on file. Overall results and qualifications from the work: Roughly 5% of naive CD4, 3% to 4% of naive CD8, approximately 2% of memory CD4, and 0.4% of memory CD8 clonotypes were shared across several donors. Because the study included a small number of donors, the genetic and exposure-history diversity represented was limited. Based on pairwise subsampling, the degree of clonotype sharing among donors was expected to be affected by sequencing depth. Sampling was restricted to blood, and TCR repertoires in tissues likely differ from the TCR repertoires found in blood. Estimated clonotype richness was generally larger for naive than for memory subsets. Even with the large sequencing depth, rarefaction of the sorted-subset datasets indicated that sequencing was incomplete. Compared with non-shared clonotypes, clonotypes shared by all four sorted-subset donors had higher generation probabilities.

Using the deep immunoSEQ assay, multiplex PCR amplified TCR CDR3 regions from genomic DNA. Extracted genomic DNA from each cell subset was spread evenly across all wells of several immunoSEQ 96-well plates, with each plate serving as a replicate. For sorted subsets, 200 to 250 ng genomic DNA, equal to tens of thousands of T cell genomes, was loaded into each replicate PCR. Purified libraries were measured with a Qubit 3.0 fluorometer, size-checked on a Bioanalyzer 2100, and measured again with the KAPA Library Quantification kit. Every immunoSEQ 96-well plate was sequenced on a dedicated single-read 150-cycle Illumina NextSeq 550 flow cell. The original pipeline was this. Because the immunoSEQ output held only junctional sequences and lacked quality scores, the filtering could not match the filtering applied to full-length reads. To assign V/J genes and CDR3, sequences were annotated using PyIR, a Python wrapper for IgBLAST v1.9, with IMGT germline references. Reads were removed for weak V/J assignments (E-value above 1e-6), missing CDR3, stop codons, out-of-frame junctions, or ambiguous translated residues. V3J clonotypes were defined as sequences sharing the same inferred V gene, J gene, and CDR3 amino acid sequence. Percentage overlap between repertoires was computed as shared unique clonotypes divided by the size of the smaller repertoire. Repertoire richness was assessed with RTK rarefaction, the Chao1 estimator, and Recon v2.1 estimates of unobserved clonotypes. Generation probabilities were computed with OLGA for all TCRbeta clonotypes obtained by the gDNA method from several donors. Not all clones reach the TCRdb copy of this immuneACCESS table, which keeps in-frame sequences only. Checked studies attribute under half of the gap to unresolved V genes and leave the rest unexplained. From that table come the V and J calls and clone size; the DNA was used to work out D and trimming. The sample table lists around 2,000,000 clones, around 93% of them with a count of one. 1.5% to 2% of the sample is taken by the ten largest.

The origin of this receptor is a man between 18 and 35 years old in good health. Some clones in this sample may be carry-over from other donors' samples. The sequence links TRBV25-1 to TRBJ2-7, with the D gene tentatively TRBD1 or TRBD2, based on 5 matching bases in each. Sample: naive CD8+ T cells from PBMCs. The intended sense of this specimen's cell subset or site label: CD45RA+CCR7+. The CDR3 here reads CASSSLGPGSGEQYF. The DNA sequence follows: TGTGCCAGCAGTAGTCTGGGACCCGGGTCCGGCGAGCAGTACTTC.